This TCR beta chain emerged from a study of blood T cell repertoires in COVID-19. Germline V gene data show CDR1 as KGHDR and CDR2 as SFDVKD. The CDR3 spans 11 residues. Trimming pared 3 bases from V and 5 bases from J, leaving 3 bases between. TCRdb's table, derived via immunoSEQ multiplex PCR, lists solely in-frame clones and lacks some. The sample lists around 140,000 clones, 80% to 90% seen once, with about 9.4% in the top ten. The chain carries TRBV24-1 and TRBJ1-2; no clear D gene. The sample comprised peripheral blood. The receptor was isolated from a man between 60 and 75 years old with active or convalescent COVID-19. CDR3: CATSDQYGYTF. The CDR3 DNA reads TGTGCCACCAGTGATCAGTATGGCTACACCTTC.